This TCR beta chain was sequenced in a study of T cell responses to AZD1222 COVID-19 vaccine (dated by TCRdb to about 2021). At the level of the whole study: AZD1222 recipients given second doses at about 4 weeks or at about 12 weeks were pooled, since spike-specific TCR depth and breadth were not found to differ between the two schedules. TCR sequencing covered fewer than 250 trial participants: 200 to 220 given two doses of AZD1222 and around 26 given two doses of MenACWY control vaccine. Trial participants were enrolled by age into 18-55, 56-69 and 70-plus year subgroups, with roughly 150, 30 and 60 TCR-sequenced participants respectively. Overall study outcomes, separate from this receptor: A significant rise in spike-specific TCR breadth and depth was observed after two AZD1222 doses relative to day 0 and relative to MenACWY recipients. Participants were mostly white British, with more females than males. The authors suggested clonal diversity may have been underestimated. Reportedly, close to half of the unique spike-specific TCRs recognized epitopes lying outside the regions that are mutated in the B.1.351 and B.1.1.7 variants. In the small 56-69-year group, the increase in depth fell short of significance, most likely because of low power. Because no day 14 peak-response samples were available, the repertoires could be characterized only after the peak T cell response. Conclusions about previously exposed vaccinees are limited, since just six AZD1222 recipients were seropositive for SARS-CoV-2 at baseline. CD4 TCRs associated with the vaccine covered the entire spike protein, and the dominant responses were in regions 160-218 and 743-854.

The CDR3 regions of human TCRbeta chains were analyzed by immunosequencing. Per the original workflow: TCRs in the repertoires were compared against a reference library of SARS-CoV-2-specific TCRs that had been generated with the MIRA antigen-specificity platform. Breadth was defined as the fraction of unique TCRs that were SARS-CoV-2-associated, and depth was defined as the fraction of total T cells that were SARS-CoV-2-associated. Using the MIRA data, every spike-specific TCR was mapped to the spike region that the TCR reacted to and assigned to either a CD4 or a CD8 class. Log10-transformed breadth and depth values were compared by one-way ANOVA with Sidak's multiple comparisons tests. What TCRdb holds here is the immuneACCESS table cut down to in-frame rearrangements. Part of the clones is not present; checked against another copy, under half of the missing clones reflect an unresolved V gene, and the others are unexplained. V, J and clone size are those of that table, while D and trimming were read from the DNA. This sample has almost 80,000 clones in its table, and roughly nine tenths of those were observed once. The biggest ten clones account for roughly 24% of the sample.

Relative to germline, V is missing 4 bases and J is missing 5 bases, with 6 bases of the junction outside any gene match. The CDR3 holds 14 amino acids from the cysteine to the phenylalanine. Here the CDR3 DNA is all that survives: 42 bases in frame from base 1. Taken from the germline V gene, the CDR1 and CDR2 loops are KGHSH and LQKENI. This sample's time point label indicates: baseline before first vaccination. Samples from vaccinated people were obtained from the UK trials COV001 and COV002, which included a single-blind randomized controlled phase 2/3 trial of AZD1222 (ChAdOx1 nCoV-19) in healthy adults. Trial participant PBMC samples were collected at day 0 and day 28 after the second dose for TCRbeta chain sequencing. Points on this clone: The antigen it binds to is not known. No qualities accompany the bases; no much larger clone lies one base away.

Rearrangement joined TRBV18 to TRBJ1-1, and 8 bases in between align with TRBD1. The specimen comprised peripheral blood, sampled on day 0 of AZD1222 vaccination. This TCR was recovered from an adult in good health. Read as DNA, the sequence is TGTGCCAGCTCACGCTTGGACAGGGAAACTGAAGCTTTCTTT. Protein translation: CASSRLDRETEAFF.